The 26 T cell receptor beta chains reported below all come from one sample, sequenced in a study of cytomegalovirus exposure and HLA in healthy donors. Both 60 Vbeta primers and 13 Jbeta primers went into the PCR. Data came from immunoSEQ multiplex PCR; TCRdb stores just in-frame clones and leaves some out. The repertoire holds tens of thousands of clones, 78% seen once, with about 5.5% in the top ten. Input material: PBMCs. The receptors were sampled from a male donor in good health and CMV-seropositive.

J is TRBJ2-5 and V is TRBV6-1, with D unresolved. The CDR3 length is 13 residues. V gave up 4 bases and J gave up 5 bases, with 11 bases separating them. CDR1 MNHNS and CDR2 SASEGT come from the germline V gene. CDR3 DNA: TGTGCCAGCAGTGGGCAGGAAATTGAGACCCAGTACTTC. This translates into CASSGQEIETQYF.

V usage is TRBV11-2 and J usage is TRBJ2-7; 12 bases agree with TRBD2. Trimming removed 5 bases from V and 7 bases from J; junction bases left unmatched: 12. The germline V gene encodes CDR1 SGHAT and CDR2 FQNNGV. This CDR3 is 16 amino acids long. In DNA, the CDR3 is TGTGCCAGCAGCGGGAGTTCGACTAGCGGGAGACCGGAGCAGTACTTC. Translation gives CASSGSSTSGRPEQYF.

The CDR3 DNA reads as TGTGCCAGCAGTCTCAGGGGTCGCAATCAGCCCCAGCATTTT. The encoded protein is CASSLRGRNQPQHF. The chain employs TRBV27 and TRBJ1-5, with TRBD1 as a possible D gene (6 bases). The CDR3 has 14 amino acids. Germline loops: CDR1 MNHEY, CDR2 SMNVEV (reference sequence). Trimming shortened V by 5 bases and J by 2 bases, and 10 bases separated the two germline ends.

The chain has TRBV9 and TRBJ1-2; the match to TRBD1 covers 9 bases. Germline lookup yields CDR1 SGDLS and CDR2 YYNGEE. With 4 bases clipped from V and 3 bases from J, the junction kept 10 bases outside the gene matches. The length of the CDR3 is 16 residues. Here the CDR3 reads CASSSGTGTIYYGYTF. The CDR3, as DNA: TGTGCCAGCAGCTCCGGGACAGGGACCATCTACTATGGCTACACCTTC.

This rearrangement joins TRBV6-4 to TRBJ2-4, with 8 bases aligning to TRBD1. V was clipped by 3 bases and J by 4 bases; unmatched bases: 2. Germline V gene data show CDR1 as MRHNA and CDR2 as SNTAGT. This CDR3 comprises 14 residues. The CDR3 region has the DNA TGTGCCAGCAGTGATTGGGACAGGAAAAACATTCAGTACTTC. Its translation: CASSDWDRKNIQYF.

The gene calls are TRBV6-5 and TRBJ2-7; D might be TRBD1 (6 bases). Germline CDR1 is MNHEY and CDR2 is SVGAGI. The CDR3 is 14 amino acids. V lost 5 bases and J 2 bases, leaving 13 bases between the germline ends. CDR3 residues: CASSRDKRTYEQYF. The DNA for the CDR3 is TGTGCCAGCAGTCGGGACAAGCGAACCTACGAGCAGTACTTC.

Only a few counts were recorded for this clone. The rearrangement links TRBV7-2 to TRBJ2-7, with TRBD1 matching over 8 bases. The germline V gene encodes CDR1 SGHTA and CDR2 FQGNSA. V lost 3 bases and J lost 7; bases outside the gene matches: 8. The CDR3 has 14 amino acids. The CDR3 nucleotides read TGTGCCAGCAGCTTGAGTCAGGGGGCTCGGGAGCAGTACTTC. Translation: CASSLSQGAREQYF. Full variable domain (outside the CDR3, taken from reference TRBV7-2 and TRBJ2-7): GAGVSQSPSNKVTEKGKDVELRCDPISGHTALYWYRQSLGQGLEFLIYFQGNSAPDKSGLPSDRFSAERTGGSVSTLTIQRTQQEDSAVYLCASSLSQGAREQYFGPGTRLTVT.

The gene calls are TRBV7-2 and TRBJ2-3, with D tentatively TRBD1 (6 bases). Germline CDR1 and CDR2: SGHTA and FQGNSA. Trimming removed 3 bases at V and 0 bases at J, with 16 bases between. This CDR3 has 17 amino acids. CDR3: CASSFGQGWVSTDTQYF. CDR3 bases: TGTGCCAGCAGCTTCGGTCAGGGGTGGGTAAGCACAGATACGCAGTATTTT.

The CDR3 DNA sequence: TGTGCCAGTCGGACAGGGGGACAAGAGACCCAGTACTTC. This sequence encodes CASRTGGQETQYF. V and J are TRBV19 and TRBJ2-5; 10 bases align to TRBD1. Germline-derived CDR1 and CDR2 are LNHDA and SQIVND (reference sequence). The CDR3 runs to 13 residues. Trimming at V came to 8 bases and at J to 2 bases, leaving 2 bases not matched to a gene.

V is TRBV10-3 and J is TRBJ1-1; 7 bases line up with TRBD1. The CDR3 has 15 amino acids. The V gene end was trimmed by 2 bases and the J gene end by 3 bases; junction bases not matched to a gene: 6. Germline CDR1 is ENHRY and CDR2 is SYGVKD. This CDR3 reads CAISEQGGPDTEAFF. CDR3 DNA: TGTGCCATCAGTGAGCAGGGGGGCCCCGACACTGAAGCTTTCTTT.

Only a few counts were recorded for this clone. The chain employs TRBV9 and TRBJ1-3; D unclear. The germline V and J ends were trimmed by 3 bases and 0 bases, with 7 bases remaining between them. CDR1 is SGDLS, CDR2 YYNGEE, per germline. The CDR3 is 14 amino acids. CDR3 in DNA: TGTGCCAGCAGCGCTTCGTACTCTGGAAACACCATATATTTT. Amino acid sequence: CASSASYSGNTIYF.

The chain joins TRBV5-6 to TRBJ2-3, with no clear D. V was clipped by 4 bases and J by 0 bases, with 21 bases between them. This CDR3 spans 18 amino acids. CDR1 and CDR2 (germline): SGHDT, YYEEEE. The CDR3 loop is CASSPSLGDFRSTDTQYF. DNA for the CDR3: TGTGCCAGCAGCCCCTCTCTCGGTGACTTCCGTAGCACAGATACGCAGTATTTT.

V usage is TRBV19 and J usage is TRBJ1-2; 7 bases align to TRBD1. J gave up 4 bases and V 3 bases, and 5 bases lay outside the gene matches. Germline V gene lookup returns CDR1 LNHDA and CDR2 SQIVND (reference sequence). CDR3 length equals 14 residues. The CDR3 nucleotides are TGTGCCAGTAGTATCCCAGGGGGAATCTATGGCTACACCTTC. Its translation is CASSIPGGIYGYTF.

This clone has a single count. V is TRBV5-1 and J is TRBJ2-2; TRBD2 matches at 8 bases. V dropped 0 bases and J dropped 4; count of bases not matched to a gene: 2. This CDR3 region has 15 residues. CDR1 and CDR2 (germline): SGHRS, YFSETQ. The CDR3 reads CASSLGLAGTGELFF. In DNA form, the CDR3 reads TGCGCCAGCAGCTTGGGGCTAGCGGGCACCGGGGAGCTGTTTTTT.

The rearrangement joins TRBV6-1 to TRBJ2-2, with 10 bases aligning to TRBD2. The ends lost 2 bases at V and 5 bases at J; junction bases unmatched: 2. The V gene's germline CDR1 is MNHNS and CDR2 SASEGT. The CDR3 has 15 amino acids. The CDR3 loop reads CASSELAGVTGELFF. The DNA of the CDR3 is TGTGCCAGCAGTGAACTAGCGGGAGTAACCGGGGAGCTGTTTTTT.

In its sample, this clone was seen a few times. The chain recombines TRBV2 with TRBJ1-4, with D uncertain. CDR3 size: 13 residues. V was trimmed by 3 bases and J by 10 bases, leaving 12 bases between them. Germline V gene data show CDR1 as SNHLY and CDR2 as FYNNEI. Written as DNA, the CDR3 is TGTGCCAGCAGTGACGGGGATGGAGGAAAACTGTTTTTT. This codes for CASSDGDGGKLFF.

This clone was detected a few times. The V gene is TRBV19, the J gene TRBJ2-7; 8 bases line up with TRBD2. Germline values: CDR1 LNHDA, CDR2 SQIVND (reference sequence). The V and J ends lost 6 bases and 6 bases, in that order; junction bases with no gene match: 7. The CDR3 is made up of 13 amino acids. The CDR3 reads CASRLTSVSEQYF. CDR3 DNA sequence: TGTGCCAGTAGATTGACTAGCGTCAGCGAGCAGTACTTC. Using reference TRBV19 and TRBJ2-7 for the parts outside the CDR3, the full variable domain is DGGITQSPKYLFRKEGQNVTLSCEQNLNHDAMYWYRQDPGQGLRLIYYSQIVNDFQKGDIAEGYSVSREKKESFPLTVTSAQKNPTAFYLCASRLTSVSEQYFGPGTRLTVT.

This clone was recorded a few times. The chain couples TRBV19 to TRBJ1-1; tentative D call: TRBD1 (5 bases). The V and J ends lost 11 bases and 0 bases respectively, with 16 bases between them. The CDR3 length is 14 residues. Germline values: CDR1 LNHDA, CDR2 SQIVND (reference sequence). CDR3 DNA sequence: TGTGCCTCGTCAAGCGGGACGGTGAACACTGAAGCTTTCTTT. This sequence encodes CASSSGTVNTEAFF.

V usage is TRBV28 and J usage is TRBJ2-5; TRBD1 matches 9 bases. CDR1 is MDHEN, CDR2 SYDVKM, per germline. Trimming at V came to 5 bases and at J to 5 bases, leaving 9 bases not matched to a gene. The CDR3 is 15 residues long. The CDR3 DNA is TGTGCCAGCAGTGGACCGGGACAGGGCAAGGAGACCCAGTACTTC. Its translation is CASSGPGQGKETQYF.

The chain couples TRBV7-9 to TRBJ2-5; possible D gene TRBD1, 5 bases. CDR3 length: 13 amino acids. Germline V gene sequence: CDR1 SEHNR, CDR2 FQNEAQ (reference sequence). The V gene lost 10 bases and the J gene lost 2 bases, with 14 bases spanning the gap. The chain's CDR3 is CATAEGAQETQYF. Here the CDR3 DNA reads TGTGCCACCGCGGAAGGGGCACAAGAGACCCAGTACTTC.

V is TRBV28 and J is TRBJ1-4, with D unresolved. The CDR3 has 14 amino acids. Trimming stripped 6 bases from V and 0 bases from J, with 8 bases between. CDR1 is MDHEN, CDR2 SYDVKM, per germline. Written as DNA, the CDR3 is TGTGCCAGCAGGGAGGTCTCAACTAATGAAAAACTGTTTTTT. Protein: CASREVSTNEKLFF.

This sequence joins TRBV5-4 and TRBJ2-5; maybe TRBD1 (6 bases). The tail of the sequence fits TRBJ2-7 better, so the J call may be wrong. CDR3 length equals 14 residues. Germline CDR1 reads SGHNT; CDR2 reads YYREEE (reference sequence). In DNA form, the CDR3 reads TGTGCCAGCAGCTTGGGCGCAGGGGCCCTCGAGCAGTACTTC. Protein product: CASSLGAGALEQYF.

CDR3 nucleotides: TGCGCCAGCAGCTTGTTGCTAGCGGCCTACAATGAGCAGTTCTTC. Its protein is CASSLLLAAYNEQFF. The chain combines TRBV5-1 with TRBJ2-1, with 7 bases that match TRBD2. This CDR3 has 15 residues. Germline CDR1 and CDR2: SGHRS and YFSETQ. V lost 1 base, J lost 2 bases, and 3 bases stayed unmatched.

V gene TRBV18 combines with J gene TRBJ1-2; the D is unclear. V lost 0 bases and J 4 bases, leaving 9 bases between the germline ends. This CDR3 is 14 amino acids long. Germline CDR1 KGHSH, CDR2 LQKENI. The chain's CDR3 is CASSPPASRYGYTF. The CDR3 coding sequence is TGTGCCAGCTCACCACCTGCGTCACGCTATGGCTACACCTTC.

This clone was seen a few times. The chain recombines TRBV19 with TRBJ1-4, with TRBD1 matching 10 bases. The J segment lost 6 bases and the V segment lost 6 bases, leaving 7 bases of the junction unmatched. The length of the CDR3 is 15 residues. Per germline, CDR1 LNHDA and CDR2 SQIVND (reference sequence). CDR3 coding DNA: TGTGCCAGTAGCATGCTAGGGACAGGGGATGAAAAACTGTTTTTT. Protein: CASSMLGTGDEKLFF.

The sample holds a few counts of this clone. V is TRBV7-2 and J is TRBJ1-3; weak D call: TRBD1 (5 bases). This CDR3 is 14 amino acids long. V was cut by 5 bases and J by 7 bases, with 15 bases left in between. Germline-derived CDR1 and CDR2 are SGHTA and FQGNSA. The CDR3 DNA follows: TGTGCCAGCAGCCCCCGGACACCGGCCAACACCATATATTTT. Protein product: CASSPRTPANTIYF.